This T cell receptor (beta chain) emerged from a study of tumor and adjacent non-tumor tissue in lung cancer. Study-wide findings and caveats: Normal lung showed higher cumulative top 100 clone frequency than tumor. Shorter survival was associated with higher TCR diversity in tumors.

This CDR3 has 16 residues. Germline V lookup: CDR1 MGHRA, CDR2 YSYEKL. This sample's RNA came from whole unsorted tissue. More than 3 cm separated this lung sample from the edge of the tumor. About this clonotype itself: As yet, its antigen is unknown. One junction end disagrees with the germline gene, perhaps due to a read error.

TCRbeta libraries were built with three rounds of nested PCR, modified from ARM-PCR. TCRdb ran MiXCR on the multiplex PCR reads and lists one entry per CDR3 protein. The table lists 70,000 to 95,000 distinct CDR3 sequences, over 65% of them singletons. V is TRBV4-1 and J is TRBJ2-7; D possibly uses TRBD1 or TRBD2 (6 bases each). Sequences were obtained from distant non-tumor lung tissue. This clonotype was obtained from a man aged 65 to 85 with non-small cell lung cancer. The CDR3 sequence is CASSRTLAGEGDDQYF. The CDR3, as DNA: TGCGCCAGCAGCCGCACACTAGCTGGAGAGGGGGACGACCAGTACTTC.